This TCR beta chain was captured by sequencing in a study of cytomegalovirus exposure and HLA in healthy donors. Broader study findings: The study labeled 150 to 200 TCR beta chains cytomegalovirus-associated. In all likelihood, a cluster of highly shared sequence variants was a sequencing artifact.

The CDR3 spans 14 residues. V dropped 1 base and J dropped 11 bases, with 17 bases sitting between them. Germline-derived CDR1 and CDR2 are SEHNR and FQNEAQ (reference sequence). This PCR relied on a set of 60 Vbeta primers and 13 Jbeta primers. The data were produced by immunoSEQ multiplex PCR, yet TCRdb's version contains in-frame clones alone and is incomplete. The table includes fewer than 200,000 clones, 81% detected once. In regard to this clone: Its antigen is unknown.

Sequenced sample: PBMCs. The chain has TRBV7-9 and TRBJ1-1; D uncertain. The TCR was taken from a middle-aged man in good health and CMV-seropositive. The DNA for the CDR3 is TGTGCCAGCAGCTTAGATAGCCATGGGAGTTTGGCTTTCTTT. Translating it yields CASSLDSHGSLAFF.